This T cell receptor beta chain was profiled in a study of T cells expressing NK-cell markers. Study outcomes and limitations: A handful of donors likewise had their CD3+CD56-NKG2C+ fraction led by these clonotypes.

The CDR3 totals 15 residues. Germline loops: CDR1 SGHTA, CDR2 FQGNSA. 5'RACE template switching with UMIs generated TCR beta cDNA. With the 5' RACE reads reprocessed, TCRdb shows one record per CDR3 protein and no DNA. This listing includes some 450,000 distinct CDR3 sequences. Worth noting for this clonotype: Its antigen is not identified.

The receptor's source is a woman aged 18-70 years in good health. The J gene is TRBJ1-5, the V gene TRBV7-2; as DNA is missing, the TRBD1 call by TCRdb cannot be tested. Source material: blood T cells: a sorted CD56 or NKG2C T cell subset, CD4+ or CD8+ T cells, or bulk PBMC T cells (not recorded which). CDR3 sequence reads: CASSSLRGKGQPQHF.